A single sample is the source of the 31 T cell receptor beta chains below, sequenced in a study of blood T cell repertoires in COVID-19. Clones were sequenced by immunoSEQ multiplex PCR, and TCRdb holds only the in-frame ones, with some missing. The data show approximately 110,000 clones, over 60% seen once. Sequenced sample: peripheral blood. These receptors originate from a human donor in a cohort sampled during active or convalescent COVID-19.

This chain uses TRBV7-8 with TRBJ2-6, with D possibly matching TRBD1 (5 bases). From germline, CDR1 is SGHVS and CDR2 FQNEAQ. The CDR3 runs 18 residues. Trimming removed 6 bases from V and 1 base from J, with 19 bases in between. The DNA for the CDR3 is TGTGCCAGCAGGAGCCGCCTTCTGCCAGGGTCTGGGGCCAACGTCCTGACTTTC. Its protein product is CASRSRLLPGSGANVLTF.

This chain links TRBV7-2 with TRBJ1-5; TRBD1 might be the D (5 bases). Germline-derived CDR1 and CDR2 are SGHTA and FQGNSA. The CDR3 is 13 residues long. Trimming removed 4 bases at V and 4 bases at J, with 8 bases between. For the CDR3, the DNA is TGTGCCAGCAGCTCTCAGGGAAATCAGCCCCAGCATTTT. Its translation is CASSSQGNQPQHF.

V usage is TRBV5-6 and J usage is TRBJ1-4; D ambiguous. This CDR3 is 14 amino acids long. Trimming shortened V by 1 base and J by 6 bases, and 10 bases separated the two germline ends. The germline gives CDR1 SGHDT, CDR2 YYEEEE. The CDR3 DNA sequence: TGTGCCAGCAGCTTGAACGGGATGTATGAAAAACTGTTTTTT. Protein sequence: CASSLNGMYEKLFF.

CDR3 DNA sequence: TGTGCCAGCAGCTCAGGGGCGTCCTACGAGCAGTACTTC. It is translated as CASSSGASYEQYF. V is TRBV6-5 and J is TRBJ2-7; weak D call: TRBD1 (6 bases). V was cut by 6 bases and J by 1 base, with 10 bases left in between. Germline CDR1 reads MNHEY; CDR2 reads SVGAGI. This CDR3 contains 13 residues.

The gene calls are TRBV27 and TRBJ1-6; tentative D call: TRBD1 (5 bases). The V and J ends lost 7 bases and 9 bases respectively, with 16 bases between them. The CDR3 has 14 amino acids. In germline, CDR1 is MNHEY, CDR2 SMNVEV (reference sequence). The CDR3 bases are TGTGCCAGCACGGGGGTCTGGGGAGCTTCACCCCTCCACTTT. This gives the protein CASTGVWGASPLHF.

Here the CDR3 DNA reads TGTGCCAGCAGCTGGGCTAGCTTCATAGATACGCAGTATTTT. Its translation: CASSWASFIDTQYF. V gene TRBV14 combines with J gene TRBJ2-3; perhaps TRBD2 as D (5 bases). Germline loops: CDR1 SGHDN, CDR2 FVKESK. The CDR3 consists of 14 residues. Trimming left V 5 bases short and J 5 bases short, with 14 bases between.

The rearrangement joins TRBV5-5 to TRBJ2-7; 7 nucleotides agree with TRBD2. Germline loops: CDR1 SGHKS, CDR2 YYEKEE (reference sequence). The V segment lost 0 bases and the J segment 0 bases; nucleotides outside the gene matches: 6. The CDR3 extends over 16 amino acids. The chain's CDR3 is CASSLALAVSSYEQYF. DNA for the CDR3: TGTGCCAGCAGCTTGGCGCTAGCGGTAAGCTCCTACGAGCAGTACTTC.

The chain joins TRBV7-9 to TRBJ2-1; possible D gene TRBD1, 5 bases. This CDR3 region has 11 residues. Per the germline V gene, CDR1 is SEHNR and CDR2 is FQNEAQ (reference sequence). Deletions cut 10 bases from V and 11 bases from J, with 15 bases between. The CDR3 DNA sequence: TGTGCCATTTCCGTTGGGGCACAGCAGTTCTTC. Protein sequence: CAISVGAQQFF.

The chain recombines TRBV5-1 with TRBJ2-5; 14 positions agree with TRBD2. V dropped 4 bases and J dropped 4; count of bases not matched to a gene: 12. Germline V gene sequence: CDR1 SGHRS, CDR2 YFSETQ. The CDR3 is made up of 18 amino acids. The CDR3 protein is CASSRLGLAGGRRETQYF. The CDR3 region has the DNA TGCGCCAGCAGCCGACTCGGACTAGCGGGGGGCCGGCGAGAGACCCAGTACTTC.

The V and J genes are TRBV20-1 and TRBJ2-7; D not certain. The CDR3 length is 13 residues. From germline, CDR1 is DFQATT and CDR2 SNEGSKA (reference sequence). V gave up 3 bases and J gave up 2 bases, with 11 bases separating them. Here the CDR3 reads CSASAHSTYEQYF. In nucleotides, the CDR3 is TGCAGTGCTAGTGCCCACTCCACCTACGAGCAGTACTTC.

This chain joins TRBV12-5 and TRBJ2-3; D might be TRBD2 (7 bases). In germline, CDR1 is LGHNT, CDR2 FRNRAP. The CDR3 loop spans 16 amino acids. Trimming stripped 7 bases from V and 2 bases from J, with 19 bases between. For the CDR3, the DNA is TGTGCTAGTGCCTTGTTTCGGGGGGCATTCACAGATACGCAGTATTTT. Its translation: CASALFRGAFTDTQYF.

The chain carries TRBV2 and TRBJ2-3, with a tentative D call TRBD1 (7 bases). The CDR3 extends over 14 amino acids. V was pared by 10 bases and J by 6 bases, with 20 bases between. Looked up from germline, CDR1 is SNHLY and CDR2 is FYNNEI. CDR3 DNA: TGTGCCACCGGAGGGGGCATCGAAAGGGATACGCAGTATTTT. Its protein product is CATGGGIERDTQYF.

This rearrangement joins TRBV18 to TRBJ1-5; D call uncertain. The V gene's germline CDR1 is KGHSH and CDR2 LQKENI. Between the trimmed V and J ends, which lost 4 bases and 1 base, there was a span of 8 bases. The CDR3 spans 14 residues. For the CDR3, the DNA is TGTGCCAGCTCACTTGCCGGGAGCAATCAGCCCCAGCATTTT. It codes for CASSLAGSNQPQHF. Using reference TRBV18 and TRBJ1-5 for the parts outside the CDR3, the full variable domain is NAGVMQNPRHLVRRRGQEARLRCSPMKGHSHVYWYRQLPEEGLKFMVYLQKENIIDESGMPKERFSAEFPKEGPSILRIQQVVRGDSAAYFCASSLAGSNQPQHFGDGTRLSIL.

The J gene is TRBJ1-1, the V gene TRBV6-5, with 7 bases matching TRBD1. Per germline, CDR1 MNHEY and CDR2 SVGAGI. V trimming: 6 bases; J trimming: 4 bases; junction bases outside the gene matches: 8. The CDR3 contains 14 residues. CDR3 region: CASSPTGIRTEAFF. CDR3 nucleotides: TGTGCCAGCAGCCCGACAGGGATTCGCACTGAAGCTTTCTTT.

The chain combines TRBV19 with TRBJ1-1; D is uncertain. Germline values: CDR1 LNHDA, CDR2 SQIVND (reference sequence). The germline V and J ends were trimmed by 2 bases and 0 bases, with 4 bases remaining between them. This CDR3 has 13 residues. The CDR3 reads CASSIRVNTEAFF. CDR3 DNA sequence: TGTGCCAGTAGTATAAGAGTGAACACTGAAGCTTTCTTT.

The CDR3 is CASSTQTSGGAEQFF. Here the CDR3 DNA reads TGTGCCAGTAGTACGCAGACTAGCGGGGGGGCTGAGCAGTTCTTC. J is TRBJ2-1 and V is TRBV19; 14 bases fit TRBD2. CDR3 length: 15 residues. The V gene end was trimmed by 4 bases and the J gene end by 9 bases; junction bases not matched to a gene: 5. Per germline, CDR1 LNHDA and CDR2 SQIVND (reference sequence).

This chain joins TRBV4-3 and TRBJ2-6, with 11 bases that match TRBD2. The trim removed 4 bases at V and 2 bases at J, leaving 4 bases unmatched. Germline loops: CDR1 LGHNA, CDR2 YSLEER. The CDR3 runs to 17 residues. CDR3 nucleotide sequence: TGCGCCAGCAGCCGACAGACTAGCGGGGCTGGGGCCAACGTCCTGACTTTC. Translation: CASSRQTSGAGANVLTF.

The V and J genes are TRBV6-4 and TRBJ2-1; 11 nucleotides match TRBD2. The germline V gene has CDR1 MRHNA and CDR2 SNTAGT. V was pared by 6 bases and J by 3 bases, with 4 bases of the junction left unmatched. The CDR3 contains 15 residues. CDR3 nucleotide sequence: TGTGCCAGCAGCGCCGGGACTAGCGGCTACAATGAGCAGTTCTTC. Its translation is CASSAGTSGYNEQFF.

The chain uses TRBV27 and TRBJ2-1, with TRBD2 identical over 12 bases. In germline, CDR1 is MNHEY, CDR2 SMNVEV (reference sequence). CDR3 length: 18 residues. With V trimmed by 4 bases and J by 7 bases, 14 bases remained unmatched. The CDR3 loop is CASSSRQGRLAGVNEQFF. CDR3 in DNA: TGTGCCAGCAGTTCCAGACAGGGCAGACTAGCGGGAGTTAATGAGCAGTTCTTC.

This clone appeared a few times. The gene calls are TRBV7-2 and TRBJ2-7; TRBD2 matches 7 bases. The CDR3 extends over 15 amino acids. Trimming cost V 1 base and J 7 bases; bases outside gene matches: 10. The V gene's germline CDR1 is SGHTA and CDR2 FQGNSA. CDR3 in DNA: TGTGCCAGCAGCTTAGACGGGGCGGGAGCAAGGGAGCAGTACTTC. It codes for CASSLDGAGAREQYF.

V gene TRBV5-6 combines with J gene TRBJ1-2, with 7 bases aligning to TRBD1. CDR3 length equals 14 residues. Germline trimming cut 0 bases from V and 4 bases from J; bases unmatched to any gene: 3. The V gene's germline CDR1 is SGHDT and CDR2 YYEEEE. DNA of the CDR3: TGTGCCAGCAGCTTGGCAGGGGGGTTCTATGGCTACACCTTC. This encodes CASSLAGGFYGYTF.

The gene calls are TRBV5-1 and TRBJ2-7; 7 bases agree with TRBD2. The CDR3 is made up of 15 amino acids. With 4 bases clipped from V and 2 bases from J, the junction kept 9 bases outside the gene matches. CDR1 and CDR2 from the germline V gene are SGHRS and YFSETQ. CDR3 protein: CASSPSGTMPYEQYF. In DNA form, the CDR3 reads TGCGCCAGCAGCCCTTCCGGGACTATGCCCTACGAGCAGTACTTC.

In its sample, this clone was seen a few times. The chain couples TRBV5-4 to TRBJ1-2; D is possibly TRBD1 (6 bases). This CDR3 region has 14 residues. V dropped 5 bases and J dropped 4 bases, with 15 bases sitting between them. Germline CDR1 and CDR2: SGHNT and YYREEE (reference sequence). The CDR3 sequence is CASRLQGSSYGYTF. The DNA of the CDR3 is TGTGCCAGCAGGTTACAGGGTTCGAGCTATGGCTACACCTTC.

V gene TRBV9 combines with J gene TRBJ1-4; D might be TRBD1 (5 bases). Germline CDR1 and CDR2: SGDLS and YYNGEE. The CDR3 sequence is 15 residues long. Trimming removed 4 bases from V and 1 base from J, with 11 bases in between. The chain's CDR3 is CASSLRGGTNEKLFF. CDR3 sequence (DNA): TGTGCCAGCAGCTTACGGGGGGGAACTAATGAAAAACTGTTTTTT.

CDR3 sequence reads: CASNIGRNTEAFF. DNA for the CDR3: TGTGCCAGCAACATAGGGAGGAACACTGAAGCTTTCTTT. The chain uses TRBV6-5 and TRBJ1-1; D remains ambiguous. The ends were cut back, 7 bases at V and 1 base at J, with 10 bases in the middle. The CDR3 has 13 amino acids. Germline CDR1 and CDR2: MNHEY and SVGAGI.

This chain links TRBV4-3 with TRBJ2-2, with D tentatively TRBD2 (5 bases). Germline V CDR1 and CDR2: LGHNA, YSLEER. The CDR3 runs 18 residues. Deletions cut 0 bases from V and 0 bases from J, with 14 bases between. This CDR3 is CASSQDLVAGPNTGELFF. CDR3 DNA sequence: TGCGCCAGCAGCCAAGATTTGGTGGCGGGCCCGAACACCGGGGAGCTGTTTTTT.

This rearrangement joins TRBV7-6 to TRBJ2-3; TRBD2 aligns across 8 bases. CDR3 length equals 15 residues. Trimming cost V 2 bases and J 0 bases; bases outside gene matches: 1. From germline, CDR1 is SGHVS and CDR2 FNYEAQ. CDR3 sequence: CASSLPSGSTDTQYF. The DNA of the CDR3 is TGTGCCAGCAGCTTACCTAGCGGGAGCACAGATACGCAGTATTTT.

CDR3 protein: CSDGTLYGYTF. CDR3 sequence (DNA): TGCAGCGACGGGACTCTTTATGGCTACACCTTC. This chain joins TRBV29-1 and TRBJ1-2, with D possibly being TRBD1 (5 bases). Trimming left V 7 bases short and J 5 bases short, with 11 bases between. The CDR3 is 11 residues long. Per germline, CDR1 SQVTM and CDR2 ANQGSEA.

The rearrangement uses TRBV19 and TRBJ1-6; 9 nucleotides agree with TRBD1. CDR1 is LNHDA, CDR2 SQIVND, per germline (reference sequence). The trim removed 9 bases at V and 8 bases at J, leaving 5 bases unmatched. The CDR3 extends over 13 amino acids. CDR3 in amino acids: CASKTGGYSPLHF. The CDR3 DNA sequence: TGTGCCAGCAAAACAGGGGGCTATTCACCCCTCCACTTT. Full variable domain (outside the CDR3, taken from reference TRBV19 and TRBJ1-6): DGGITQSPKYLFRKEGQNVTLSCEQNLNHDAMYWYRQDPGQGLRLIYYSQIVNDFQKGDIAEGYSVSREKKESFPLTVTSAQKNPTAFYLCASKTGGYSPLHFGNGTRLTVT.

V and J are TRBV7-6 and TRBJ2-1; D may be TRBD1 (5 bases). The V gene lost 5 bases and the J gene lost 10 bases, with 21 bases spanning the gap. Germline V gene sequence: CDR1 SGHVS, CDR2 FNYEAQ. CDR3 length: 15 residues. DNA of the CDR3: TGTGCCAGCAGCATAGGGTCAGGGTCGATCGGGGAGCAGTTCTTC. It encodes CASSIGSGSIGEQFF.

The chain combines TRBV6-2 or TRBV6-3 with TRBJ2-7; D uncertain. The V end lost 1 base, the J end lost 4 bases, and 14 bases lay between the germline ends. The germline V gene has CDR1 MNHEY and CDR2 SVGEGT. The CDR3 loop spans 15 amino acids. The CDR3, as DNA: TGTGCCAGCAGTTACTGGGCGCTCAACCCATACGAGCAGTACTTC. Protein sequence: CASSYWALNPYEQYF.